This TCR beta chain was obtained from a study of pediatric ulcerative colitis. The length of the CDR3 is 15 residues. Germline V gene lookup returns CDR1 MNHEY and CDR2 SMNVEV (reference sequence). V shed 5 bases, J shed 0 bases, and the junction held 2 bases outside the gene matches. TCRdb's table, derived via immunoSEQ multiplex PCR, lists solely in-frame clones and lacks some. The table includes 59,000 or so clones, more than 60% detected once. Material: blood. The genes are TRBV27 and TRBJ2-1, with TRBD1 matching over 9 bases. The receptor was isolated from a boy younger than 18 with moderate ulcerative colitis. CDR3: CASSLTGGSYNEQFF. CDR3 DNA sequence: TGTGCCAGCAGTCTGACAGGGGGCTCCTACAATGAGCAGTTCTTC.